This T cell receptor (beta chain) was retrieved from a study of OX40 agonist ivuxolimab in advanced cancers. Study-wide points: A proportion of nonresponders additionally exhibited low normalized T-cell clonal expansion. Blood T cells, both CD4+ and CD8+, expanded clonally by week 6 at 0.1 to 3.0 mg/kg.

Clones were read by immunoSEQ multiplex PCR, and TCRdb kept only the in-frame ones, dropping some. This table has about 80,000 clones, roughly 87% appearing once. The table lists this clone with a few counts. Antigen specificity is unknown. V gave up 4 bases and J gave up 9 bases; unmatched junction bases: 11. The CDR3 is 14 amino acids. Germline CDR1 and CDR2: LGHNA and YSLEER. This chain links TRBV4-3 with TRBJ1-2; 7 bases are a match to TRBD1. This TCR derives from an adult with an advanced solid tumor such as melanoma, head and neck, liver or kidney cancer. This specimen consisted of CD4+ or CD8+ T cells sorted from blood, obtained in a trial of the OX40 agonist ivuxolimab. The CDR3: CASSPTTGTISYTF. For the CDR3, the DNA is TGCGCCAGCAGCCCTACGACAGGGACTATAAGCTACACCTTC.